The rows below give T cell receptor beta chains drawn from one sample of a study of blood T cells in healthy people across ages. From the 5' RACE reads, TCRdb called clonotypes with MiXCR, one entry per CDR3 protein. In the table there are 710,000 or so distinct CDR3 sequences, 20% to 25% of which are singletons. Sequencing was done on a sample of blood. The receptor set was obtained from a man aged 65-85 years in good health. Both conserved end residues are part of each CDR3. The order of the fields is CDR3 DNA, CDR3 protein, clone size, J gene, V gene, CDR3 length, D gene. The D gene is left open where the match is weak. Clone size is not always given. Where it is, it says once, few, many or a class for expanded clones.

cdr3_nt: TGCAGCGTTGAATCCTTCGGGGGCTATGGCTACACCTTC
cdr3_aa: CSVESFGGYGYTF
clone_size: many
j_call: TRBJ1-2
v_call: TRBV29-1
cdr3_length: 13
d_call: -

cdr3_nt: TGTGCCAGCAGCCAGGGCGGACTAGCGAGTAACTTC
cdr3_aa: CASSQGGLASNF
clone_size: -
j_call: TRBJ2-5
v_call: TRBV3-1
cdr3_length: 12
d_call: TRBD2

cdr3_nt: TGCAGCGTTGTTGACAGGGAGGGTCAGCCCCAGCATTTT
cdr3_aa: CSVVDREGQPQHF
clone_size: -
j_call: TRBJ1-5
v_call: TRBV29-1
cdr3_length: 13
d_call: TRBD1

cdr3_nt: TGTGCCAGCAGTTCGGGACAGCTTAGCAATCAGCCCCAGCATTTT
cdr3_aa: CASSSGQLSNQPQHF
clone_size: -
j_call: TRBJ1-5
v_call: TRBV27
cdr3_length: 15
d_call: TRBD1

cdr3_nt: TGTGCCAGCAGTGCACAACCGGGGGCGACTTTGATCTCCTACGAGCAGTACTTC
cdr3_aa: CASSAQPGATLISYEQYF
clone_size: few
j_call: TRBJ2-7
v_call: TRBV6-1
cdr3_length: 18
d_call: -

cdr3_nt: TGTGCCAGCAGCTGGGGACTAGAGGGGTCAGATACGCAGTATTTT
cdr3_aa: CASSWGLEGSDTQYF
clone_size: -
j_call: TRBJ2-3
v_call: TRBV7-9
cdr3_length: 15
d_call: TRBD2

cdr3_nt: TGTGCCAGCAGCCCATCCCCGAGCGGAAGGCAGTTCTTC
cdr3_aa: CASSPSPSGRQFF
clone_size: -
j_call: TRBJ2-1
v_call: TRBV6-5
cdr3_length: 13
d_call: -

cdr3_nt: TGTGCCAGCAGCTTAGATTGGGGTTACTATGGCTACACCTTC
cdr3_aa: CASSLDWGYYGYTF
clone_size: -
j_call: TRBJ1-2
v_call: TRBV11-2
cdr3_length: 14
d_call: -

cdr3_nt: TGTGCCAGCAGTGAAGGTCCCCCGGGGGCCCAGCATTTT
cdr3_aa: CASSEGPPGAQHF
clone_size: few
j_call: TRBJ1-5
v_call: TRBV6-1
cdr3_length: 13
d_call: -

cdr3_nt: TGTGCCAGCAGCCCGCTTAGGAGCACAGATACGCAGTATTTT
cdr3_aa: CASSPLRSTDTQYF
clone_size: -
j_call: TRBJ2-3
v_call: TRBV3-1
cdr3_length: 14
d_call: -

cdr3_nt: TGTGCCTGGAGTGTGTGGCAGAATTCACCCCTCCACTTT
cdr3_aa: CAWSVWQNSPLHF
clone_size: few
j_call: TRBJ1-6
v_call: TRBV30
cdr3_length: 13
d_call: -

cdr3_nt: TGCGCCAGCAGCCAAGGGTTAGGGGGGCGCACCGGGGGGCTGTTTTTT
cdr3_aa: CASSQGLGGRTGGLFF
clone_size: -
j_call: TRBJ2-2
v_call: TRBV4-3
cdr3_length: 16
d_call: -

cdr3_nt: TGCAGTGCTCCGGGCGGGACTAGAGGAGGCACAGATACGCAGTATTTT
cdr3_aa: CSAPGGTRGGTDTQYF
clone_size: few
j_call: TRBJ2-3
v_call: TRBV20-1
cdr3_length: 16
d_call: TRBD2

cdr3_nt: TGTGCCAGCAGCAGGTCCGGGACTCGCGGGGGATATGAGCAGTTCTTC
cdr3_aa: CASSRSGTRGGYEQFF
clone_size: -
j_call: TRBJ2-1
v_call: TRBV7-2
cdr3_length: 16
d_call: TRBD2